Each of the 23 T cell receptor beta chains below was sequenced from the same sample in a study of control samples from healthy donors and cancer patients. Clones were sequenced by immunoSEQ multiplex PCR, and TCRdb holds only the in-frame ones, with some missing. The table shows about 100,000 clones, with roughly 90% occurring only once. The sequenced sample was blood. These receptors originate from a human donor in good health. The donor label of this sample is uncertain.

This rearrangement joins TRBV5-5 to TRBJ1-2, with D hard to call. Germline V gene data show CDR1 as SGHKS and CDR2 as YYEKEE (reference sequence). This CDR3 region has 16 residues. Between the trimmed V and J ends, which lost 4 bases and 4 bases, there was a span of 20 bases. The CDR3 spells CASSVQARVDVYGYTF. The CDR3 nucleotides read TGTGCCAGCAGCGTCCAAGCGAGGGTGGATGTCTATGGCTACACCTTC.

The rearrangement links TRBV18 to TRBJ1-4, with a weak D call TRBD1 (5 bases). The length of the CDR3 is 15 residues. Germline lookup yields CDR1 KGHSH and CDR2 LQKENI. V was cut by 3 bases and J by 7 bases, with 15 bases left in between. This CDR3 reads CASSPGSGSGEKLFF. The CDR3 coding sequence is TGTGCCAGCTCACCCGGGTCAGGGTCGGGTGAAAAACTGTTTTTT.

The gene calls are TRBV19 and TRBJ1-2, with unresolved D. The CDR3 runs to 13 residues. Germline loops: CDR1 LNHDA, CDR2 SQIVND (reference sequence). Trimming took off 4 bases at V and 6 bases at J, with 12 bases between the two ends. The CDR3 DNA sequence: TGTGCCAGTAGTACCCGGTTAGGGCATGGCTACACCTTC. Its protein is CASSTRLGHGYTF.

V and J are TRBV27 and TRBJ1-5; D not resolved. Germline lookup yields CDR1 MNHEY and CDR2 SMNVEV (reference sequence). V was pared by 3 bases and J by 7 bases, with 13 bases between. This CDR3 spans 14 amino acids. The CDR3 region is CASSFRGNIQPQHF. The DNA of the CDR3 is TGTGCCAGCAGTTTCCGGGGAAATATCCAGCCCCAGCATTTT.

V gene TRBV14 combines with J gene TRBJ2-1, with D perhaps being TRBD1 or TRBD2 (5 bases each). This CDR3 spans 13 amino acids. Germline CDR1 and CDR2: SGHDN and FVKESK. The V end lost 4 bases, the J end lost 12 bases, and 16 bases lay between the germline ends. In DNA, the CDR3 is TGTGCCAGCAGCCTAGGCGAGGGGCTAGGGCAGTTCTTC. Protein sequence: CASSLGEGLGQFF. The full variable domain, rest sourced from reference TRBV14 and TRBJ2-1, is EAGVTQFPSHSVIEKGQTVTLRCDPISGHDNLYWYRRVMGKEIKFLLHFVKESKQDESGMPNNRFLAERTGGTYSTLKVQPAELEDSGVYFCASSLGEGLGQFFGPGTRLTVL.

The sample holds a few counts of this clone. This sequence joins TRBV6-6 and TRBJ2-1; 13 bases line up with TRBD2. Trimming removed 8 bases from V and 10 bases from J; junction bases left unmatched: 8. The CDR3 sequence is 14 residues long. Per germline, CDR1 MNHNY and CDR2 SVGAGI (reference sequence). The CDR3 here is CASEPGLAGSEQFF. Here the CDR3 DNA reads TGTGCCAGCGAACCGGGACTAGCGGGATCGGAGCAGTTCTTC.

CDR3 DNA sequence: TGTGCCAGCAGCCTAACCCAGGCGACACCCCGAATAGATACGCAGTATTTT. Translated, it gives CASSLTQATPRIDTQYF. The chain employs TRBV7-9 and TRBJ2-3; no clear D. The CDR3 extends over 17 amino acids. The V gene lost 5 bases and the J gene lost 5 bases, with 23 bases spanning the gap. The germline CDR1 and CDR2 sequences are SEHNR and FQNEAQ (reference sequence).

The chain couples TRBV6-5 to TRBJ2-2; 11 positions agree with TRBD2. The V gene end was trimmed by 5 bases and the J gene end by 6 bases; junction bases not matched to a gene: 5. Germline V CDR1 and CDR2: MNHEY, SVGAGI. The CDR3 loop spans 15 amino acids. The CDR3, as DNA: TGTGCCAGCAGTAAATTAGCGGGGGGGCCCGGGGAGCTGTTTTTT. It translates to CASSKLAGGPGELFF.

The CDR3 protein is CASGLAGAYEAFF. The CDR3 bases are TGTGCTAGTGGTTTAGCAGGGGCTTATGAAGCTTTCTTT. The chain uses TRBV12-5 and TRBJ1-1, with D perhaps matching TRBD1 (6 bases). The V gene's germline CDR1 is LGHNT and CDR2 FRNRAP. The length of the CDR3 is 13 residues. The germline V and J ends were trimmed by 3 bases and 7 bases, with 12 bases remaining between them.

This clone was found once. V is TRBV6-6 and J is TRBJ1-1; possible D gene TRBD1, 6 bases. The CDR3 extends over 14 amino acids. From germline, CDR1 is MNHNY and CDR2 SVGAGI (reference sequence). Trimming removed 4 bases from V and 5 bases from J, with 14 bases in between. The CDR3 sequence is CASSSGARGTEAFF. CDR3 sequence (DNA): TGTGCCAGCAGTTCGGGGGCACGGGGGACTGAAGCTTTCTTT.

This chain joins TRBV18 and TRBJ1-1; 7 positions agree with TRBD1. Germline CDR1 and CDR2: KGHSH and LQKENI. The J segment lost 1 base and the V segment lost 4 bases, leaving 3 bases of the junction unmatched. The CDR3 has 14 residues. This CDR3 reads CASSLDRQNTEAFF. CDR3 coding DNA: TGTGCCAGCTCACTGGACAGGCAGAACACTGAAGCTTTCTTT.

This chain links TRBV5-1 with TRBJ2-7; D tentatively reads TRBD1 or TRBD2 (5 bases each). CDR3 length: 13 residues. V shed 4 bases and J shed 3 bases, with 11 bases lying between them. From germline, CDR1 is SGHRS and CDR2 YFSETQ. CDR3 residues: CASSLGTGYEQYV. The CDR3, as DNA: TGCGCCAGCAGCCTAGGGACGGGCTACGAGCAGTACGTC.

The gene calls are TRBV3-1 (or the pseudogene TRBV3-2) and TRBJ1-1; D might be TRBD1 (5 bases). This CDR3 spans 14 amino acids. V was clipped by 1 base and J by 9 bases, with 15 bases between them. From germline, CDR1 is LGHDT and CDR2 YNNKEL (reference sequence). The CDR3 spells CASSQGTGTRQAFF. The DNA for the CDR3 is TGTGCCAGCAGCCAAGGTACGGGGACCCGACAAGCTTTCTTT.

CDR3: CASRPTGSYYGYTF. In nucleotides, the CDR3 is TGTGCCAGCAGACCTACCGGTTCCTACTATGGCTACACCTTC. This chain uses TRBV13 with TRBJ1-2; D is uncertain. Per the germline V gene, CDR1 is PRHDT and CDR2 is FYEKMQ (reference sequence). V shed 6 bases and J shed 3 bases, with 14 bases lying between them. There are 14 residues in the CDR3.

Here the CDR3 DNA reads TGTGCCAGCAGTTACCCGCGCGGATCGGGTGGACCGGGACGCCTCACAGATACGCAGTATTTT. This codes for CASSYPRGSGGPGRLTDTQYF. The chain couples TRBV6-2 or TRBV6-3 to TRBJ2-3, with D possibly called TRBD1 or TRBD2 (5 bases each). V dropped 2 bases and J dropped 2 bases, with 29 bases sitting between them. Germline CDR1 and CDR2: MNHEY and SVGEGT. This CDR3 region has 21 residues.

This chain connects TRBV6-2 or TRBV6-3 to TRBJ2-2, with D possibly being TRBD2 (6 bases). The CDR3 is 13 amino acids. Germline V CDR1 and CDR2: MNHEY, SVGEGT. The ends were cut back, 5 bases at V and 6 bases at J, with 10 bases in the middle. In nucleotides, the CDR3 is TGTGCCAGCAGTACCGGGACTGCCGGGGAGCTGTTTTTT. Translating it yields CASSTGTAGELFF.

V and J are TRBV29-1 and TRBJ2-7; no clear D gene. Trimming pared 7 bases from V and 3 bases from J, leaving 10 bases between. Looked up from germline, CDR1 is SQVTM and CDR2 is ANQGSEA. The CDR3 runs 11 residues. The CDR3 nucleotides are TGCAGCGCCGCGATAGGCTACGAGCAGTACGTC. Translation: CSAAIGYEQYV.

This clone was recorded once. The rearrangement uses TRBV20-1 and TRBJ2-1; D is possibly TRBD1 (5 bases). CDR1 and CDR2 from the germline V gene are DFQATT and SNEGSKA (reference sequence). The CDR3 consists of 15 residues. V lost 3 bases to trimming and J lost 0 bases, with 12 bases between them. In DNA form, the CDR3 reads TGCAGTGCTAGTCTCAGGGCGAGCTCCTACAATGAGCAGTTCTTC. Amino acids: CSASLRASSYNEQFF.

The V call is TRBV6-5, the J call TRBJ2-2; 7 positions agree with TRBD2. J lost 0 bases, V lost 11 bases, and 9 bases had no gene match. CDR3 length: 15 residues. Germline V lookup: CDR1 MNHEY, CDR2 SVGAGI. The CDR3 loop is CACQTGGANTGELFF. The CDR3 nucleotides are TGTGCCTGCCAAACGGGAGGCGCGAACACCGGGGAGCTGTTTTTT.

The chain links TRBV2 to TRBJ2-6, with TRBD2 as a possible D gene (6 bases). Trimming pared 8 bases from V and 3 bases from J, leaving 14 bases between. Germline V lookup: CDR1 SNHLY, CDR2 FYNNEI. The length of the CDR3 is 15 residues. This chain's CDR3 is CASGRRGGGANVLTF. The CDR3, as DNA: TGTGCCAGCGGGAGGAGGGGAGGTGGGGCCAACGTCCTGACTTTC.

The rearrangement joins TRBV12-5 to TRBJ1-5; D not certain. The V end was cut by 2 bases, the J end by 6 bases, with 5 bases between. This CDR3 has 12 residues. Germline CDR1 reads LGHNT; CDR2 reads FRNRAP. CDR3 residues: CASGLYGQPQHF. In nucleotides, the CDR3 is TGTGCTAGTGGTTTGTATGGTCAGCCCCAGCATTTT. Full variable domain (missing parts from reference TRBV12-5 and TRBJ1-5): DARVTQTPRHKVTEMGQEVTMRCQPILGHNTVFWYRQTMMQGLELLAYFRNRAPLDDSGMPKDRFSAEMPDATLATLKIQPSEPRDSAVYFCASGLYGQPQHFGDGTRLSIL.

The rearrangement links TRBV19 to TRBJ1-1; D is possibly TRBD1 (6 bases). CDR3 length equals 14 residues. Germline-derived CDR1 and CDR2 are LNHDA and SQIVND (reference sequence). V lost 1 base, J lost 5 bases, and 11 bases lay in between. The CDR3, as DNA: TGTGCCAGTAGTATAGGGACAGAATGGACTGAAGCTTTCTTT. Its translation is CASSIGTEWTEAFF.

The V gene is TRBV6-6, the J gene TRBJ2-1; 8 bases map to TRBD2. Germline values: CDR1 MNHNY, CDR2 SVGAGI (reference sequence). Trimming removed 2 bases from V and 4 bases from J; junction bases left unmatched: 4. There are 15 residues in the CDR3. This CDR3 reads CASSYGGGIYNEQFF. CDR3 DNA sequence: TGTGCCAGCAGTTACGGCGGGGGGATATACAATGAGCAGTTCTTC.